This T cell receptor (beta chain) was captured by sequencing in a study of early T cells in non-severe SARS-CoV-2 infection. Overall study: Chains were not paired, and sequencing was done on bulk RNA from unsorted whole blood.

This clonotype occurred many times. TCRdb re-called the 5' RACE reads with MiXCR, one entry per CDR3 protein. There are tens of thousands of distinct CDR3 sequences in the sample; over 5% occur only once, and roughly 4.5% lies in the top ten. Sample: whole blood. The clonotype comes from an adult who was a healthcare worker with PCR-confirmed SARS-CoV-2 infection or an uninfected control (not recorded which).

The CDR3 loop reads CSAISGGVTYEQYF. CDR3 coding DNA: TGCAGTGCGATTAGCGGGGGGGTAACCTACGAGCAGTACTTC. The chain is built from TRBV20-1 and TRBJ2-7; 11 bases match TRBD2. CDR1 is DFQATT, CDR2 SNEGSKA, per germline (reference sequence). Losses at the gene ends were 6 bases for V and 2 bases for J; bases not matched to a gene: 6. This CDR3 contains 14 residues.